The 26 T cell receptor beta chains below come from one sample, sequenced in a study of blood T cell repertoires in COVID-19. Only in-frame clones appear in the TCRdb table, and some are missing; sequencing was by immunoSEQ multiplex PCR. The sample lists around 380,000 clones; about 89% were seen once. The material sequenced was PBMCs or T cells enriched from blood (not recorded which). These receptors came from a man aged 25-40 years who had recovered from COVID-19.

CDR3 in DNA: TGTGCCACCTCGCCGGGACTAGTTGCCGGGGAGCTGTTTTTT. Amino acids: CATSPGLVAGELFF. The rearrangement uses TRBV6-4 and TRBJ2-2; 8 bases align to TRBD2. With V trimmed by 10 bases and J by 6 bases, 10 bases remained unmatched. This CDR3 region has 14 residues. Germline V gene lookup returns CDR1 MRHNA and CDR2 SNTAGT.

The CDR3 region has the DNA TGTGCCGGGCACCGGGGGGAAGGTAACTATGGCTACACCTTC. Its protein is CAGHRGEGNYGYTF. The gene calls are TRBV6-5 and TRBJ1-2, with D tentatively TRBD1 (5 bases). The CDR3 consists of 14 residues. Germline lookup yields CDR1 MNHEY and CDR2 SVGAGI. V gave up 11 bases and J gave up 1 base, with 17 bases separating them.

This chain joins TRBV7-2 and TRBJ2-3; 12 bases are a match to TRBD2. Trimming removed 5 bases from V and 5 bases from J; junction bases left unmatched: 11. Germline V gene lookup returns CDR1 SGHTA and CDR2 FQGNSA. The CDR3 totals 17 residues. The CDR3 spells CASSQLAGGRSEDTQYF. In nucleotides, the CDR3 is TGTGCCAGCAGCCAGCTAGCGGGGGGGCGAAGCGAAGATACGCAGTATTTT.

This clone came up a few times. The chain recombines TRBV6-5 with TRBJ1-2, with a possible D match to TRBD1 (5 bases). Trimming stripped 2 bases from V and 4 bases from J, with 8 bases between. CDR1 is MNHEY, CDR2 SVGAGI, per germline. This CDR3 has 13 amino acids. The CDR3: CASSYGGGYGYTF. In DNA, the CDR3 is TGTGCCAGCAGTTACGGGGGGGGCTATGGCTACACCTTC.

The rearrangement joins TRBV2 to TRBJ1-1, with D tentatively TRBD1 (5 bases). Germline assignment: CDR1 SNHLY and CDR2 FYNNEI. This CDR3 has 14 residues. V was pared by 6 bases and J by 6 bases, with 17 bases between. The chain's CDR3 is CASRGEARRSEAFF. The CDR3 nucleotides are TGTGCCAGCAGGGGGGAGGCCCGGCGGTCTGAAGCTTTCTTT.

V gene TRBV5-1 combines with J gene TRBJ1-3, with no clear D. The CDR3 sequence is 15 residues long. Looked up from germline, CDR1 is SGHRS and CDR2 is YFSETQ. V was cut by 4 bases and J by 0 bases, with 11 bases left in between. This CDR3 is CASSPTLASGNTIYF. In nucleotides, the CDR3 is TGCGCCAGCAGCCCTACCCTTGCCTCTGGAAACACCATATATTTT.

The CDR3 DNA reads TGTGCCAGCAGCTTAGGGGGGGGACAGGCACCCTTCGCTGAGCAGTTCTTC. Translating it yields CASSLGGGQAPFAEQFF. The chain carries TRBV7-2 and TRBJ2-1, with D maybe TRBD1 (8 bases). The germline CDR1 and CDR2 sequences are SGHTA and FQGNSA. The V gene lost 1 base and the J gene lost 9 bases, with 22 bases spanning the gap. The CDR3 consists of 17 residues.

Here the CDR3 DNA reads TGTGCCAGCAGCTTATCCCCCAGTCCCTCCTACGAGCAGTACTTC. It translates to CASSLSPSPSYEQYF. The chain joins TRBV7-2 to TRBJ2-7; D not resolved. The CDR3 has 15 amino acids. The germline V and J ends were trimmed by 2 bases and 0 bases, with 11 bases remaining between them. Germline assignment: CDR1 SGHTA and CDR2 FQGNSA.

The V call is TRBV5-4, the J call TRBJ2-1; 12 nucleotides agree with TRBD2. The CDR3 runs 16 residues. Trimming at V came to 0 bases and at J to 7 bases, leaving 5 bases not matched to a gene. CDR1 is SGHNT, CDR2 YYREEE, per germline (reference sequence). CDR3 protein: CASSLVGLAGKNEQFF. CDR3 bases: TGTGCCAGCAGCTTGGTCGGACTAGCGGGAAAAAATGAGCAGTTCTTC.

The CDR3 loop reads CASTPPGGPDAQYF. The DNA of the CDR3 is TGTGCCAGCACCCCCCCCGGAGGGCCGGACGCCCAGTACTTC. The chain couples TRBV25-1 to TRBJ2-5, with D perhaps TRBD2 (6 bases). Trimming took off 7 bases at V and 9 bases at J, with 21 bases between the two ends. The germline V gene encodes CDR1 MGHDK and CDR2 SYGVNS. The CDR3 is 14 residues long.

With regard to this clone: One end of the junction is discordant with germline, which a read error may explain. The V and J genes are TRBV7-9 and TRBJ2-5; no reliable D call. The CDR3 runs 10 residues. Germline V CDR1 and CDR2: SEHNR, FQNEAQ (reference sequence). The CDR3 sequence is CASSQEAQYF. The CDR3 DNA is TGTGCCAGCAGCCAAGAGGCCCAGTACTTC.

V and J are TRBV4-2 and TRBJ2-3; D might be TRBD1 (5 bases). This CDR3 comprises 13 residues. Germline V gives CDR1 LGHNA, CDR2 YNFKEQ. V was shortened by 4 bases and J by 6 bases, with 11 bases between the two germline ends. The CDR3 is CASSPSGLDTQYF. CDR3 in DNA: TGTGCCAGCAGCCCGTCAGGGCTGGATACGCAGTATTTT.

This clone turned up a few times. The V call is TRBV18, the J call TRBJ2-7, with 9 bases matching TRBD1. The CDR3 contains 14 residues. V shed 5 bases, J shed 6 bases, and the junction held 8 bases outside the gene matches. CDR1 and CDR2 (germline): KGHSH, LQKENI. CDR3 nucleotide sequence: TGTGCCAGCTCAACCGGGACAGGGATTCTCGAGCAGTACTTC. Its protein is CASSTGTGILEQYF.

With respect to this clone: Distinct nucleotide sequences in the sample also encode this CDR3. The chain couples TRBV5-1 to TRBJ1-3; no firm D call. V was cut by 4 bases and J by 0 bases, with 5 bases left in between. Germline CDR1 SGHRS, CDR2 YFSETQ. The CDR3 is made up of 13 amino acids. Here the CDR3 reads CASSPSSGNTIYF. The DNA for the CDR3 is TGCGCCAGCAGCCCCAGCTCTGGAAACACCATATATTTT.

Here the CDR3 DNA reads TGTGCCAGCAGTGAAGGAACCAGGAATGAAAAACTGTTTTTT. Encoded protein: CASSEGTRNEKLFF. The chain is built from TRBV2 and TRBJ1-4; D not resolved. The V end lost 1 base, the J end lost 5 bases, and 8 bases lay between the germline ends. Germline V CDR1 and CDR2: SNHLY, FYNNEI. This CDR3 is built from 14 residues.

The chain has TRBV4-2 and TRBJ1-3; 8 bases are shared with TRBD1. Germline V gene sequence: CDR1 LGHNA, CDR2 YNFKEQ. V was pared by 0 bases and J by 0 bases, with 4 bases of the junction left unmatched. CDR3 length: 17 amino acids. Here the CDR3 reads CASSQDTGTGSGNTIYF. CDR3 nucleotides: TGTGCCAGCAGCCAAGATACCGGGACAGGCTCTGGAAACACCATATATTTT.

This clone came up once. This chain connects TRBV11-2 to TRBJ1-2; D is perhaps TRBD1 (5 bases). The CDR3 length is 15 residues. V dropped 3 bases and J dropped 4 bases, with 15 bases sitting between them. Per the germline V gene, CDR1 is SGHAT and CDR2 is FQNNGV. The CDR3 DNA follows: TGTGCCAGCAGCTTTACAGGAGACTCACTCTATGGCTACACCTTC. Translating gives CASSFTGDSLYGYTF.

The chain joins TRBV12-3 or TRBV12-4 to TRBJ1-2, with a possible D match to TRBD1 (6 bases). Trimming cost V 5 bases and J 8 bases, with 12 bases left between them. CDR3 length equals 12 residues. The CDR3 DNA reads TGTGCCAGCAGTATTACAGGGAGCGGCTACACCTTC. Translation gives CASSITGSGYTF.

The V gene is TRBV12-5, the J gene TRBJ1-1; D might be TRBD1 (5 bases). The CDR3 spans 13 residues. Trimming removed 3 bases at V and 4 bases at J, with 9 bases between. Germline V lookup: CDR1 LGHNT, CDR2 FRNRAP. Here the CDR3 DNA reads TGTGCTAGTGGTTTCCAGGGTCGCACTGAAGCTTTCTTT. Encoded protein: CASGFQGRTEAFF. Drawing the rest from reference TRBV12-5 and TRBJ1-1, the complete variable domain is DARVTQTPRHKVTEMGQEVTMRCQPILGHNTVFWYRQTMMQGLELLAYFRNRAPLDDSGMPKDRFSAEMPDATLATLKIQPSEPRDSAVYFCASGFQGRTEAFFGQGTRLTVV.

The chain combines TRBV10-2 with TRBJ2-7; TRBD1 matches at 8 bases. The CDR3 runs to 13 residues. Germline-derived CDR1 and CDR2 are WSHSY and SAAADI. The ends lost 7 bases at V and 4 bases at J; junction bases unmatched: 6. Written as DNA, the CDR3 is TGCGCCAGCAAGGACAGGGTAGAGTACGAGCAGTACTTC. Protein sequence: CASKDRVEYEQYF.

V gene TRBV19 combines with J gene TRBJ1-5, with TRBD1 matching over 7 bases. This CDR3 has 14 residues. Germline CDR1 is LNHDA and CDR2 is SQIVND (reference sequence). The junction had 6 bases not matched to a gene; V was cut back by 3 bases and J by 7 bases. The CDR3 sequence: CASSIRTGEQPQHF. The CDR3 region has the DNA TGTGCCAGTAGTATTAGAACAGGGGAACAGCCCCAGCATTTT.

This chain uses TRBV19 with TRBJ1-2; 8 bases line up with TRBD1. V gave up 3 bases and J gave up 5 bases; unmatched junction bases: 8. The CDR3 extends over 15 amino acids. CDR1 LNHDA and CDR2 SQIVND come from the germline V gene (reference sequence). The CDR3 region has the DNA TGTGCCAGTAGTATCGGACAGACAGGGGCGTATGGCTACACCTTC. Protein sequence: CASSIGQTGAYGYTF.

The J gene is TRBJ2-5, the V gene TRBV18; D might be TRBD1 (5 bases). There are 15 residues in the CDR3. Germline V lookup: CDR1 KGHSH, CDR2 LQKENI. Trimming removed 0 bases at V and 5 bases at J, with 13 bases between. CDR3 nucleotides: TGTGCCAGCTCACCACCGGGGCAGGGTGGCGAGACCCAGTACTTC. It codes for CASSPPGQGGETQYF.

The chain uses TRBV4-2 and TRBJ1-1, with 8 bases lining up with TRBD1. Trimming removed 4 bases from V and 7 bases from J; junction bases left unmatched: 17. Looked up from germline, CDR1 is LGHNA and CDR2 is YNFKEQ. The CDR3 contains 17 residues. The CDR3 bases are TGTGCCAGCAGCCCAAAGCTAGGACAGGGAGCGCCCAGTGAAGCTTTCTTT. Its protein is CASSPKLGQGAPSEAFF.

V usage is TRBV7-9 and J usage is TRBJ2-3; D remains ambiguous. The CDR3 extends over 16 amino acids. Trimming cost V 1 base and J 4 bases, with 15 bases left between them. CDR1 and CDR2 from the germline V gene are SEHNR and FQNEAQ (reference sequence). CDR3 nucleotides: TGTGCCAGCAGCTTAGGGCTTAGACACCAGCCAGATACGCAGTATTTT. It yields the protein CASSLGLRHQPDTQYF.

This clone was observed once. This chain connects TRBV5-1 to TRBJ1-2; D gene uncertain. CDR3 length equals 12 residues. Germline loops: CDR1 SGHRS, CDR2 YFSETQ. The V end was cut by 9 bases, the J end by 3 bases, with 12 bases between. CDR3 residues: CANPKDYYGYTF. The CDR3 nucleotides read TGCGCCAACCCAAAGGACTACTATGGCTACACCTTC.